What follows is one T cell receptor beta chain and its context. TCRdb keeps only in-frame clones here, not all; method: immunoSEQ multiplex PCR. The top ten hold 1.6% of the sample, which has about 200,000 clones, almost 90% seen once. This record belongs to a study of blood T cell repertoires in COVID-19. At the level of the study: Whether acute or convalescent, the COVID-19 samples came from the United States, Italy and Spain. From T cells, B-cell-depleted T cells, or PBMCs came the material, which was cDNA or gDNA.

The sequenced material came from peripheral blood. This TCR derives from a man between 18 and 35 years old with active or convalescent COVID-19.

The CDR3 region has the DNA TGTGCCAGCAGCTTGACAGGGAGAGAGACCCAGTACTTC. Translated, it gives CASSLTGRETQYF. J is TRBJ2-5 and V is TRBV5-4; a possible D gene is TRBD1 (6 bases). Germline V gene data show CDR1 as SGHNT and CDR2 as YYREEE (reference sequence). The CDR3 has 13 residues. With 1 base removed from V and 4 bases from J, the gap between germline ends came to 8 bases.